The source of this T cell receptor beta chain is a study of response to subunit inactivated influenza vaccine. Overall study results and limits: Few additional T cells are recruited per seasonal influenza vaccination, authors suggested.

CDR3 size: 13 residues. CDR1 and CDR2 from the germline V gene are SQVTM and ANQGSEA. The V segment lost 4 bases and the J segment 9 bases; nucleotides outside the gene matches: 12. As to this clonotype: Antigen: not known.

In TCRdb, the RT-PCR reads were re-called with MiXCR into one record per CDR3 protein. The data hold fewer than 700,000 distinct CDR3 sequences, with roughly 13% observed a single time. The source material was PBMCs from blood, sampled roughly 48 days after vaccination. The chain joins TRBV29-1 to TRBJ2-7; TRBD2 agrees at 7 bases. The clonotype comes from a man between 45 and 60 years old who received an inactivated influenza vaccine. The DNA of the CDR3 is TGCAGCGTTGCCAGCGGGACCGCTAGCCCGCAGTACTTC. Protein sequence: CSVASGTASPQYF.